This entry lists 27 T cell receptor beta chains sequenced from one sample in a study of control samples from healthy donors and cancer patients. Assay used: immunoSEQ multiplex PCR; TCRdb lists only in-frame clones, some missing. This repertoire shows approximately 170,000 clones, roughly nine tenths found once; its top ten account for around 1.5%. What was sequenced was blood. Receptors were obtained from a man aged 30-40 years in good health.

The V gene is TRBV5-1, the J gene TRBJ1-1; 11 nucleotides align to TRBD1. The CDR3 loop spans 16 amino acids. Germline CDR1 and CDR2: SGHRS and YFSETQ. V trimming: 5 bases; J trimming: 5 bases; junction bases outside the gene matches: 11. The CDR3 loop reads CASRSVPGTGGTEAFF. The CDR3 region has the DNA TGCGCCAGCAGGTCAGTTCCCGGGACAGGGGGGACTGAAGCTTTCTTT. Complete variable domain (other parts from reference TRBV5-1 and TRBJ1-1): KAGVTQTPRYLIKTRGQQVTLSCSPISGHRSVSWYQQTPGQGLQFLFEYFSETQRNKGNFPGRFSGRQFSNSRSEMNVSTLELGDSALYLCASRSVPGTGGTEAFFGQGTRLTVV.

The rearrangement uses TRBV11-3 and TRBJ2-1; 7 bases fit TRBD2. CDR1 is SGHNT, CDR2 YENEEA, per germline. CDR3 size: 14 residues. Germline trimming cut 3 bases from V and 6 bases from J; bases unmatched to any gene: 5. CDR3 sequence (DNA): TGTGCCAGCAGCTTCAGGGAGGGCATCAATGAGCAGTTCTTC. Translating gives CASSFREGINEQFF.

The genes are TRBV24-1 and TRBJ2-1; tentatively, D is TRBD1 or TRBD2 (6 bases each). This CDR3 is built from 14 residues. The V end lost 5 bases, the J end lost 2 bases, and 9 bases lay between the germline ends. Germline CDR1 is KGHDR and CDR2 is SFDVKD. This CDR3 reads CATSGRGPYNEQFF. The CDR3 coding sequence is TGTGCCACCAGTGGACGGGGGCCCTACAATGAGCAGTTCTTC.

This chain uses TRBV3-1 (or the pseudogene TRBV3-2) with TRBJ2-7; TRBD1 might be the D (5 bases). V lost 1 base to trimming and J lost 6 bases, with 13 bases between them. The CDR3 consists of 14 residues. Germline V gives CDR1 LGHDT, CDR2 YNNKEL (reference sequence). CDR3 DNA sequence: TGTGCCAGCAGCCAAGGTCAGGGCGAGGCCGAGCAGTACTTC. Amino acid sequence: CASSQGQGEAEQYF.

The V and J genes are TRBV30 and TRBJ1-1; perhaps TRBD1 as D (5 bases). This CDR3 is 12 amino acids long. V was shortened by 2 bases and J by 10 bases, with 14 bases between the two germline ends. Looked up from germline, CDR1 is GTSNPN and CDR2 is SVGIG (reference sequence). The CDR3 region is CAWSTYGGVAFF. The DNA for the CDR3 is TGTGCCTGGAGTACGTACGGGGGTGTAGCTTTCTTT.

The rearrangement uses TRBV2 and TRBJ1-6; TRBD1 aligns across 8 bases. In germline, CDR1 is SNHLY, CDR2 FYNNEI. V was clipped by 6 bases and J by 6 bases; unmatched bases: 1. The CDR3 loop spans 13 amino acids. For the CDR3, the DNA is TGTGCCAGCAGGGACAGGGCTAATTCACCCCTCCACTTT. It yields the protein CASRDRANSPLHF.

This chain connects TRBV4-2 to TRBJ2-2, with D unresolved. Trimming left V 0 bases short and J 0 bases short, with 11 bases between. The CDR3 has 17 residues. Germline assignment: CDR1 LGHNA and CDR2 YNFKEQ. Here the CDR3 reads CASSQEPGRSNTGELFF. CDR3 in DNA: TGTGCCAGCAGCCAAGAACCTGGACGATCGAACACCGGGGAGCTGTTTTTT.

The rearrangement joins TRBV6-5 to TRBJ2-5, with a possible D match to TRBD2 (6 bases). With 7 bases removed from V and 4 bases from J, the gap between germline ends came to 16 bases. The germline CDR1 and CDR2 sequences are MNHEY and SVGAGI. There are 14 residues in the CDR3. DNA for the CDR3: TGTGCCAGCATCCTTGGAGGGGCTGGAGAGACCCAGTACTTC. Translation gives CASILGGAGETQYF.

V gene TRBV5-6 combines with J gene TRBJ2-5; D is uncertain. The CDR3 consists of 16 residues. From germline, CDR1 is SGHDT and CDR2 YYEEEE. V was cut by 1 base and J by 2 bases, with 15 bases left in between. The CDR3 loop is CASSLLTLLGQETQYF. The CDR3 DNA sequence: TGTGCCAGCAGCTTGCTAACCCTGTTGGGGCAAGAGACCCAGTACTTC.

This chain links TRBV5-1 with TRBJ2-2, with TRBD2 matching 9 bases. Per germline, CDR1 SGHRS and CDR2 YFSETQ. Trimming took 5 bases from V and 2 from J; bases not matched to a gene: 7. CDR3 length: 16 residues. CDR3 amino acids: CASRAPSGKNTGELFF. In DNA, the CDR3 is TGCGCCAGCAGGGCCCCTAGCGGGAAAAACACCGGGGAGCTGTTTTTT.

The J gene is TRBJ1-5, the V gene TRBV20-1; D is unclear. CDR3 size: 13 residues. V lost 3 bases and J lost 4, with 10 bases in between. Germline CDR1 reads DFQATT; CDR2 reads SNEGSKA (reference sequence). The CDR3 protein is CSASTGVNQPQHF. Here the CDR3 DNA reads TGCAGTGCTAGTACCGGGGTTAATCAGCCCCAGCATTTT.

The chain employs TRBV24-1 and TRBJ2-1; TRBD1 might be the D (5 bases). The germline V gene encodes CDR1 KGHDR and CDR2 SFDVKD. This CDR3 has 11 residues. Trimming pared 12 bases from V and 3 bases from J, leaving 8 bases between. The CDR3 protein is CAAGLYNEQFF. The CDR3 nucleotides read TGTGCCGCAGGGCTCTACAATGAGCAGTTCTTC.

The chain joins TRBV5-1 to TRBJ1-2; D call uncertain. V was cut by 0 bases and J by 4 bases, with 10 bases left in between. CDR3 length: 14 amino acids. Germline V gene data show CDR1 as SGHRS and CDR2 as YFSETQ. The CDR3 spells CASSLEDTVYGYTF. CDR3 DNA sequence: TGCGCCAGCAGCTTGGAAGACACCGTCTATGGCTACACCTTC.

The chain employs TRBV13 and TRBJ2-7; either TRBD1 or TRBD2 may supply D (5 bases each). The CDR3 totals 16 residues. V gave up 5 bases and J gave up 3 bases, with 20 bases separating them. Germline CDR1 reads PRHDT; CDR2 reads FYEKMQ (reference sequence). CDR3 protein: CASSKMTGPRGYEQYF. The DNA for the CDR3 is TGTGCCAGCAGCAAAATGACCGGGCCGAGGGGCTACGAGCAGTACTTC.

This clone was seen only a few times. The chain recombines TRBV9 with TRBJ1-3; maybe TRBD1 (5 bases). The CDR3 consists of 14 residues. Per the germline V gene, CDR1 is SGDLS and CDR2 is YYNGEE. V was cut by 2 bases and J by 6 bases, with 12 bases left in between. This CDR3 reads CASSVGQGVNTIYF. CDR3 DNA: TGTGCCAGCAGCGTTGGGCAGGGAGTAAACACCATATATTTT.

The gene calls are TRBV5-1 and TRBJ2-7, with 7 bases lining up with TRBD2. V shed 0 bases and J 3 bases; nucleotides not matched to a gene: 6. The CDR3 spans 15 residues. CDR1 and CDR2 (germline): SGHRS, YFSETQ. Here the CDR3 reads CASSLVGLPLYEQYF. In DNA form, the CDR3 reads TGCGCCAGCAGCTTGGTGGGACTACCTCTCTACGAGCAGTACTTC. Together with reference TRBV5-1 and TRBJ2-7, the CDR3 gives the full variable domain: KAGVTQTPRYLIKTRGQQVTLSCSPISGHRSVSWYQQTPGQGLQFLFEYFSETQRNKGNFPGRFSGRQFSNSRSEMNVSTLELGDSALYLCASSLVGLPLYEQYFGPGTRLTVT.

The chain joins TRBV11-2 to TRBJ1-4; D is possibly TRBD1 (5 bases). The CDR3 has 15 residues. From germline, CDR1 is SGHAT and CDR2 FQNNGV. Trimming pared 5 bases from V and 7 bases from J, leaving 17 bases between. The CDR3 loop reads CASSQTGGSAEKLFF. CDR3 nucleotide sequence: TGTGCCAGCAGCCAAACCGGGGGTTCAGCTGAAAAACTGTTTTTT.

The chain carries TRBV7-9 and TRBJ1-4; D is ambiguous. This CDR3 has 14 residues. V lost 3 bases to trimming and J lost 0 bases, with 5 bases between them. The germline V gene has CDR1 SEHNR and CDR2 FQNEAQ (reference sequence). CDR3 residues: CASSFSPTNEKLFF. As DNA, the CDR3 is TGTGCCAGCAGCTTTAGCCCAACTAATGAAAAACTGTTTTTT.

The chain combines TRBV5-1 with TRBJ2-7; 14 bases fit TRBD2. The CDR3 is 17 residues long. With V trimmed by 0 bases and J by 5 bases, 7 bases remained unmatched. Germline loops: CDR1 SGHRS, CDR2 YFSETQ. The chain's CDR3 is CASSLGLAGGPLNEQYF. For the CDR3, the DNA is TGCGCCAGCAGCTTGGGACTAGCGGGAGGGCCGCTCAACGAGCAGTACTTC.

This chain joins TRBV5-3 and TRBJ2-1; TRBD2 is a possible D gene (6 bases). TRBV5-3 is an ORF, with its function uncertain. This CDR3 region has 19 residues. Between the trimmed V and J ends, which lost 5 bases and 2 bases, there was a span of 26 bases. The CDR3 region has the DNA TGTGCCAGAAGTCCACTGTTCCCCTCGGGGGAGGACACCTACAATGAGCAGTTCTTC. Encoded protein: CARSPLFPSGEDTYNEQFF.

CDR3 sequence: CASSPGTSGSVGSTDTQYF. For the CDR3, the DNA is TGTGCCAGCAGCCCAGGGACTAGCGGGAGCGTGGGTAGCACAGATACGCAGTATTTT. The chain carries TRBV5-4 and TRBJ2-3; 14 bases fit TRBD2. After removal of 4 bases from V and 0 bases from J, the junction contained 10 bases not matched to a gene. The V gene's germline CDR1 is SGHNT and CDR2 YYREEE (reference sequence). CDR3 length: 19 amino acids. Together with reference TRBV5-4 and TRBJ2-3, the CDR3 gives the full variable domain: ETGVTQSPTHLIKTRGQQVTLRCSSQSGHNTVSWYQQALGQGPQFIFQYYREEENGRGNFPPRFSGLQFPNYSSELNVNALELDDSALYLCASSPGTSGSVGSTDTQYFGPGTRLTVL.

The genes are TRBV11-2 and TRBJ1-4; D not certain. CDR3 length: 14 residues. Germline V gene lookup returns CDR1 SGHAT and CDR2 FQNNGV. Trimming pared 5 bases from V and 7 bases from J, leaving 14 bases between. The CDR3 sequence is CASSPPWQSEKLFF. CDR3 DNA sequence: TGTGCCAGCAGCCCTCCCTGGCAATCTGAAAAACTGTTTTTT.

DNA of the CDR3: TGCGCCACTTCACTGTACAGCGGGGAGGGGAATGAGCAGTTCTTC. This gives the protein CATSLYSGEGNEQFF. The V and J genes are TRBV5-1 and TRBJ2-1, with 7 bases identical to TRBD2. The CDR3 runs 15 residues. Trimming at V came to 9 bases and at J to 7 bases, leaving 16 bases not matched to a gene. Germline loops: CDR1 SGHRS, CDR2 YFSETQ.

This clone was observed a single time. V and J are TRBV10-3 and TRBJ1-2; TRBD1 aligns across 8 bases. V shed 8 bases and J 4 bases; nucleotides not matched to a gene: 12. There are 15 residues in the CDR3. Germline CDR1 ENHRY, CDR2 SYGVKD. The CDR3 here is CAILPQDRDGYGYTF. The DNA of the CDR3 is TGTGCCATCCTGCCGCAGGACAGGGACGGCTATGGCTACACCTTC.

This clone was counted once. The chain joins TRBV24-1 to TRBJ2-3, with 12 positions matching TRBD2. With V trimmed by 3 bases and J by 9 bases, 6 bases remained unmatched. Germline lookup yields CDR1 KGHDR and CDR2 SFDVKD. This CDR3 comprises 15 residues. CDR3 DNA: TGTGCCACCAGTGATACGAGGACTAGCGGGGCGACGCAGTATTTT. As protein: CATSDTRTSGATQYF.

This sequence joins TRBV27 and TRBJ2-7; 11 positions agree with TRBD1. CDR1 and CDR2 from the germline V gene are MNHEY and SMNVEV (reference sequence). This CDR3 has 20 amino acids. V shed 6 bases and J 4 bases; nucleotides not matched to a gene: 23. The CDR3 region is CASSTFGTISGTGGIYEQYF. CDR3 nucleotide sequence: TGTGCCAGCAGCACTTTTGGGACCATATCTGGGACAGGGGGAATTTACGAGCAGTACTTC.

CDR3 in amino acids: CATWAERTDTQYF. The CDR3 DNA is TGTGCCACCTGGGCCGAAAGGACAGATACGCAGTATTTT. This chain uses TRBV10-3 with TRBJ2-3; D uncertain. Per germline, CDR1 ENHRY and CDR2 SYGVKD. V shed 10 bases and J shed 3 bases, with 14 bases lying between them. This CDR3 is 13 amino acids long.